This TCR beta chain originates from a study of cytomegalovirus exposure and HLA in healthy donors. General study points: TRBV6-2, TRBV6-3 and some other V segments were excluded as indistinguishable.

This clone was detected only a few times. Its specificity is not known. With V trimmed by 0 bases and J by 0 bases, 7 bases remained unmatched. In germline, CDR1 is MNHNS, CDR2 SASEGT. The CDR3 is made up of 18 amino acids. The PCR used 60 Vbeta and 13 Jbeta primers. Measured with immunoSEQ multiplex PCR; TCRdb has only the in-frame clones, and not every one. This table has around 180,000 clones, around 75% appearing once. This receptor was identified in a woman aged 30 to 39 in good health and CMV-seropositive. The V gene is TRBV6-1, the J gene TRBJ1-4; 7 bases align to TRBD1. Sequences were obtained from PBMCs. The CDR3 DNA reads as TGTGCCAGCAGTGAAGCCGGGGTGGGGACAGCAACTAATGAAAAACTGTTTTTT. Translation: CASSEAGVGTATNEKLFF.